The clone carrying this T cell receptor (beta chain) appeared many times. CDR1 SGHDN and CDR2 FVKESK come from the germline V gene. V was shortened by 1 base and J by 13 bases, with 13 bases between the two germline ends. The length of the CDR3 is 12 residues. The record originates from a study of neurological immune-mediated disorders. TCRdb reprocessed the 5' RACE reads via MiXCR and lists one record per CDR3 protein. In the table there are some 65,000 distinct CDR3 sequences, 4.1% of which are singletons. V and J are TRBV14 and TRBJ1-2; D call uncertain. The source material was PBMCs. This clonotype was sampled from a man in his fifties with multiple sclerosis. CDR3 coding DNA: TGTGCCAGCAGCCAAGTTAGGACCAAGACCACCTTC. Protein: CASSQVRTKTTF.